The next 12 T cell receptor beta chains were all read from a single sample in a study of technical replicates of blood from a handful of donors. The data were produced by immunoSEQ multiplex PCR, yet TCRdb's version contains in-frame clones alone and is incomplete. Among about 75,000 clones listed, roughly 89% were seen once. The sequenced material came from T cells isolated from PBMCs. The receptors shown here come from a human donor in good health. Some clones in this sample may be carry-over from other donors' samples.

This sequence joins TRBV2 and TRBJ2-2, with D unresolved. CDR3 length: 12 residues. Trimming removed 5 bases from V and 6 bases from J, with 7 bases in between. CDR1 and CDR2 from the germline V gene are SNHLY and FYNNEI. Here the CDR3 reads CASSPEAGELFF. CDR3 coding DNA: TGTGCCAGCAGTCCAGAGGCCGGGGAGCTGTTTTTT.

For this clone: This same CDR3 is encoded by further DNA sequences in the sample. The chain uses TRBV5-1 and TRBJ1-1; no definite D call. V gave up 0 bases and J gave up 1 base, with 7 bases separating them. The CDR3 contains 14 residues. Germline CDR1 is SGHRS and CDR2 is YFSETQ. The CDR3 here is CASSLAPGNTEAFF. In DNA, the CDR3 is TGCGCCAGCAGCTTGGCCCCGGGGAACACTGAAGCTTTCTTT.

The chain has TRBV6-1 and TRBJ2-6, with unresolved D. From germline, CDR1 is MNHNS and CDR2 SASEGT. The CDR3 has 15 amino acids. Trimming removed 2 bases from V and 1 base from J, with 6 bases in between. This CDR3 is CASSELQSGANVLTF. CDR3 coding DNA: TGTGCCAGCAGTGAATTACAGTCTGGGGCCAACGTCCTGACTTTC.

The rearrangement links TRBV11-2 to TRBJ1-2; D perhaps matches TRBD1 (5 bases). Germline V gene data show CDR1 as SGHAT and CDR2 as FQNNGV. The CDR3 length is 15 residues. V was trimmed by 6 bases and J by 4 bases, leaving 18 bases between them. The CDR3 here is CASRNLQGSGYGYTF. The CDR3 DNA follows: TGTGCCAGCAGAAACCTTCAGGGAAGTGGCTATGGCTACACCTTC.

The chain uses TRBV27 and TRBJ1-1, with D tentatively TRBD1 (6 bases). Trimming stripped 7 bases from V and 6 bases from J, with 9 bases between. This CDR3 spans 11 amino acids. Germline-derived CDR1 and CDR2 are MNHEY and SMNVEV (reference sequence). In DNA, the CDR3 is TGTGCCAGCATTGGGGGCGCTGAAGCTTTCTTT. The encoded protein is CASIGGAEAFF.

The sample holds a few counts of this clone. The chain joins TRBV28 to TRBJ1-1, with a possible D match to TRBD1 (5 bases). This CDR3 has 11 amino acids. Germline V gene data show CDR1 as MDHEN and CDR2 as SYDVKM. Between the trimmed V and J ends, which lost 6 bases and 8 bases, there was a span of 10 bases. The CDR3 region is CASSPGGEAFF. The CDR3 DNA is TGTGCCAGCAGCCCCGGGGGAGAAGCTTTCTTT.

The chain uses TRBV6-5 and TRBJ1-3; unclear D gene. CDR1 and CDR2 (germline): MNHEY, SVGAGI. The CDR3 runs 15 residues. Trimming left V 6 bases short and J 0 bases short, with 12 bases between. CDR3 sequence (DNA): TGTGCCAGCAGCAGAGGCCCCAGCTCTGGAAACACCATATATTTT. Translating it yields CASSRGPSSGNTIYF.

V is TRBV13 and J is TRBJ1-1; TRBD1 matches at 10 bases. V dropped 6 bases and J dropped 11; count of bases not matched to a gene: 12. The CDR3 is 14 residues long. CDR1 is PRHDT, CDR2 FYEKMQ, per germline (reference sequence). CDR3 in amino acids: CASSPGTGAIMAFF. The CDR3 nucleotides read TGTGCCAGCAGTCCCGGGACAGGGGCTATTATGGCTTTCTTT.

The chain couples TRBV7-9 to TRBJ2-1; D may be TRBD2 (6 bases). The CDR3 consists of 13 residues. Germline V CDR1 and CDR2: SEHNR, FQNEAQ (reference sequence). Trimming cost V 8 bases and J 7 bases, with 15 bases left between them. The CDR3 loop reads CASASKAGNEQFF. DNA of the CDR3: TGTGCCAGCGCCTCTAAGGCGGGAAATGAGCAGTTCTTC.

This chain links TRBV7-2 with TRBJ1-5; a weak D match, TRBD1 (5 bases). Per germline, CDR1 SGHTA and CDR2 FQGNSA. V was trimmed by 2 bases and J by 6 bases, leaving 11 bases between them. The CDR3 sequence is 14 residues long. The DNA of the CDR3 is TGTGCCAGCAGCTTATTCCCCGGGGGTCAGCCCCAGCATTTT. Protein sequence: CASSLFPGGQPQHF.

The V and J genes are TRBV10-3 and TRBJ2-5; 11 bases line up with TRBD2. V was clipped by 4 bases and J by 2 bases; unmatched bases: 6. The CDR3 length is 16 residues. Germline lookup yields CDR1 ENHRY and CDR2 SYGVKD. Here the CDR3 reads CAISVLAGGLQETQYF. The CDR3 DNA is TGTGCCATCAGTGTATTAGCGGGAGGGCTTCAAGAGACCCAGTACTTC.

This clone has just one count. This chain links TRBV7-9 with TRBJ2-7, with 10 bases matching TRBD2. V dropped 5 bases and J dropped 7; count of bases not matched to a gene: 11. In germline, CDR1 is SEHNR, CDR2 FQNEAQ (reference sequence). This CDR3 contains 15 residues. The CDR3 coding sequence is TGTGCCAGCAGCCCCCTCGGGACTAGCGTTGGGGAGCAGTACTTC. Encoded protein: CASSPLGTSVGEQYF.